This T cell receptor beta chain was obtained from a study of human T cells and chemical hapten exposure. Time point of the sample: patch test 3, about 24 weeks after DPC sensitization. The treatment is: therapeutic diphenylcyclopropenone sensitization with weekly scalp DPC. This clonotype was recorded a few times. Original handling: Sample TCR totals centred on a median of about 100,000, ranging roughly 20,000 to 700,000. TCRdb recomputed calls from the RACE reads with MiXCR, one row per CDR3 protein. The V and J calls follow TCRdb's processing rather than the paper's. The profile shows some 90,000 distinct CDR3 sequences, 9.5% to 13% of them singletons. The CDR3 totals 11 residues. V lost 6 bases and J lost 5; bases outside the gene matches: 2. Germline V CDR1 and CDR2: SQVTM, ANQGSEA.

This chain joins TRBV29-1 and TRBJ2-5; 8 nucleotides line up with TRBD1. The specimen comprised whole blood, sampled in connection with sensitization to the hapten diphenylcyclopropenone (DPC). The clonotype originates from a woman aged 25-40 years with alopecia areata. Some clones in this sample may be carry-over from other donors' samples. DNA for the CDR3: TGCAGCGTAAGGACAGGGGAGACCCAGTACTTC. Translation gives CSVRTGETQYF.